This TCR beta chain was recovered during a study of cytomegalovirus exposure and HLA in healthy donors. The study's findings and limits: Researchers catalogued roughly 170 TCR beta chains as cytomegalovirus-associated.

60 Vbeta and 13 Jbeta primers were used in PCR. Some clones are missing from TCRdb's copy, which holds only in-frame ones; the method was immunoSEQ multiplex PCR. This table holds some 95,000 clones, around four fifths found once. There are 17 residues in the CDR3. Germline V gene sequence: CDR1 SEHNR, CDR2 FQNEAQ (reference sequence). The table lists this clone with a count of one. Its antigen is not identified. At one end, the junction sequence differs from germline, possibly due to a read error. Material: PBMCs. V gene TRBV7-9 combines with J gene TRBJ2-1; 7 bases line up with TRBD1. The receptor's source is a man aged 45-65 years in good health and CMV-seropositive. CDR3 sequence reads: CSSSLGSGGTVYNEQFF. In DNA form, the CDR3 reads TGTTCCAGCAGCTTAGGAAGCGGTGGGACAGTATACAATGAGCAGTTCTTC.